The rows below give T cell receptor beta chains drawn from one sample of a study of blood T cell repertoires in COVID-19. Clones were read by immunoSEQ multiplex PCR, and TCRdb kept only the in-frame ones, dropping some. Here the sample spans some 160,000 clones, more than 85% being singletons. The specimen was peripheral blood. Receptor source: a woman aged 80 or older with COVID-19, enrolled during active disease. Both conserved end residues are part of each CDR3. A D gene is named only where the DNA matches it firmly. A row's size may be missing; if present it is once, few, many or a size class.

J gene | V gene | D gene | CDR3 length | clone size | CDR3 DNA | CDR3 protein
TRBJ2-6 | TRBV27 | TRBD1 | 15 | - | TGTGCCAGCAGACAGGGGGCGCAAGGGGCCAACGTCCTGACTTTC | CASRQGAQGANVLTF
TRBJ2-5 | TRBV5-4 | TRBD2 | 15 | - | TGTGCCAGCAGCTTGGCGGGAGGCCTGGGGGAGACCCAGTACTTC | CASSLAGGLGETQYF
TRBJ2-2 | TRBV10-3 | TRBD2 | 17 | - | TGTGCCATCAGTGAGTATAGCGGGAGCTCGTCCACCGGGGAGCTGTTTTTT | CAISEYSGSSSTGELFF
TRBJ1-5 | TRBV2 | - | 15 | - | TGTGCCAGCAGTCGGTCCACCGGGGGCAATCAGCCCCAGCATTTT | CASSRSTGGNQPQHF
TRBJ2-3 | TRBV19 | TRBD2 | 15 | - | TGTGCCAGTAATCCTAGCGGGAGGGTGACAGATACGCAGTATTTT | CASNPSGRVTDTQYF
TRBJ1-6 | TRBV6-5 | TRBD1 | 14 | - | TGTGCCAGCAGTATGGACAGGGGGCTTTCACCCCTCCACTTT | CASSMDRGLSPLHF
TRBJ1-1 | TRBV11-1 | - | 15 | - | TGTGCCAGCAGCTTAGCGCAAACAGGGCGGACTGAAGCTTTCTTT | CASSLAQTGRTEAFF
TRBJ2-3 | TRBV11-2 | TRBD1 | 14 | - | TGTGCCAGCAGCTTAGATCGCAGGGGGCCCTCGCAGTATTTT | CASSLDRRGPSQYF
TRBJ1-5 | TRBV20-1 | - | 13 | few | TGCAGTGCTAGTAGCCGCAGCAATCAGCCCCAGCATTTT | CSASSRSNQPQHF
TRBJ1-3 | TRBV6-1 | TRBD1 | 15 | - | TGTGCCAGCAGTGAGGGACAGGGGAAGGGAAACACCATATATTTT | CASSEGQGKGNTIYF